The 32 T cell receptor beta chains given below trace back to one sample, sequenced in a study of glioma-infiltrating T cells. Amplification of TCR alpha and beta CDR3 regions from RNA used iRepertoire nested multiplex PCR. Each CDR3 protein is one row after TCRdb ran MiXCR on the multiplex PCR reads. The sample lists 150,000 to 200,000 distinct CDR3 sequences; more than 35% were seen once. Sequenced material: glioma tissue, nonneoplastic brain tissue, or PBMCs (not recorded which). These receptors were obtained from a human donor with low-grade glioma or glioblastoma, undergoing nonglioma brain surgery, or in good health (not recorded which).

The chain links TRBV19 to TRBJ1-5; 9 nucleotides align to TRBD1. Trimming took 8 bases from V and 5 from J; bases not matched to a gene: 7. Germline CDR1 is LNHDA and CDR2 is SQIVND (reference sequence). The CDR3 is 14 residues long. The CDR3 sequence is CASSNRGRDQPQHF. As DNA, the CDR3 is TGTGCCAGTTCGAACAGGGGGCGTGATCAGCCCCAGCATTTT.

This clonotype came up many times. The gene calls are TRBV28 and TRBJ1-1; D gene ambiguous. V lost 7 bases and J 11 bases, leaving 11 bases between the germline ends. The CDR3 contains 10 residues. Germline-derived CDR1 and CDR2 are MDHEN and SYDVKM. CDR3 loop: CASTDDVAFF. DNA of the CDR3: TGTGCCAGCACCGACGATGTGGCTTTCTTT.

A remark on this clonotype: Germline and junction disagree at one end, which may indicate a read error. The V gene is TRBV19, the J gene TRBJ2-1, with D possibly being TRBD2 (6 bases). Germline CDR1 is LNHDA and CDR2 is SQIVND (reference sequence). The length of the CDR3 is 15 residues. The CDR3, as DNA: TGTGCCAGTATTGGCAGCGGAGGGCGCTTCAATGAGAAGTTCTTC. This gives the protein CASIGSGGRFNEKFF.

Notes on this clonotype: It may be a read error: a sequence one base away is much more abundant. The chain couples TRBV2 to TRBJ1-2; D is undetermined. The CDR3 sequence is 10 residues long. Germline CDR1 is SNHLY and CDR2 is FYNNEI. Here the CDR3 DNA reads TGTGCCAGCAGTGAGGAGGGCTACAACTTC. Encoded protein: CASSEEGYNF.

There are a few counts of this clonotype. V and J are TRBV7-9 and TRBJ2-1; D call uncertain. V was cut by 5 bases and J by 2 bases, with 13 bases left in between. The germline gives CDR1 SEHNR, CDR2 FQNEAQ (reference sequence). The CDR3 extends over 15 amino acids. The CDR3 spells CASSPEYSPYNEQFF. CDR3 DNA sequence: TGTGCCAGCAGCCCCGAATACAGTCCCTACAATGAGCAGTTCTTC.

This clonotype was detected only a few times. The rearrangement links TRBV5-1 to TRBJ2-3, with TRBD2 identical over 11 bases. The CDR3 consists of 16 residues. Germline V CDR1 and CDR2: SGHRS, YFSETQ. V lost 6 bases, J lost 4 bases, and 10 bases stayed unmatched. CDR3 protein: CASTFSTSGRPDTQYF. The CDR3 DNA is TGCGCCAGCACCTTCTCCACTAGCGGGAGACCAGATACGCAGTATTTT. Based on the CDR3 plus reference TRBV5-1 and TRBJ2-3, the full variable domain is KAGVTQTPRYLIKTRGQQVTLSCSPISGHRSVSWYQQTPGQGLQFLFEYFSETQRNKGNFPGRFSGRQFSNSRSEMNVSTLELGDSALYLCASTFSTSGRPDTQYFGPGTRLTVL.

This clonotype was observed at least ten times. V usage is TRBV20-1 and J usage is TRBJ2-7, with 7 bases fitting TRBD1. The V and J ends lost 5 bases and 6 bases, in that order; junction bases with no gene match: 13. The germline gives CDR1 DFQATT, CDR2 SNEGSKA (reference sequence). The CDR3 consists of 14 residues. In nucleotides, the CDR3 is TGCAGTGCTCCTGGACAGGTCCGAAGATCCGAGCAGTACTTC. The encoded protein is CSAPGQVRRSEQYF.

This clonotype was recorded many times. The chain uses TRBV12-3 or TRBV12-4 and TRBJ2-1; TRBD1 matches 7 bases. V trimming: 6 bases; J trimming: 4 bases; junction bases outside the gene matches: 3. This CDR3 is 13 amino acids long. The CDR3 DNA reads TGTGCCAGCAGAGAGGGGGCGTACAATGAGCAGTTCTTC. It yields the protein CASREGAYNEQFF.

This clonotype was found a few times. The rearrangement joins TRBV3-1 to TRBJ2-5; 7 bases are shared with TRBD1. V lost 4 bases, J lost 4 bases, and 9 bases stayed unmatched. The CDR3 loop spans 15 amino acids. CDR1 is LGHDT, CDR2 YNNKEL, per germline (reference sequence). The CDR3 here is CASSPPRGLLETQYF. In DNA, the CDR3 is TGTGCCAGCAGCCCTCCAAGGGGGCTACTAGAGACCCAGTACTTC.

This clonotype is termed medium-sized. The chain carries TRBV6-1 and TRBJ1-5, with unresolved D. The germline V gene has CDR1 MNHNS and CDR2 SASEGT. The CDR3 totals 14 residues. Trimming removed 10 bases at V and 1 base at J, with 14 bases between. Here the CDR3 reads CAIGEVGSNQPQHF. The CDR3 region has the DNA TGTGCCATCGGGGAGGTGGGGAGCAATCAGCCCCAGCATTTT.

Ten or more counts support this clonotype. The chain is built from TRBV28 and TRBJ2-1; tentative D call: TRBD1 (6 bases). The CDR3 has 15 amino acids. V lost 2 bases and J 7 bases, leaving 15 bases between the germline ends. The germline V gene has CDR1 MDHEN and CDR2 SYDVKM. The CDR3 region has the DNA TGTGCCAGCAGTTTACCCCAGACAGGATGGAATGAGCAGTTCTTC. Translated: CASSLPQTGWNEQFF.

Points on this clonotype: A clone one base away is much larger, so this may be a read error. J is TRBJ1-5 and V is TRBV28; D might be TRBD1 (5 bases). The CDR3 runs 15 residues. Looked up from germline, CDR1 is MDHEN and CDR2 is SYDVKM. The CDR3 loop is CARSFPRQPAQPQHF. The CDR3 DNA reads TGTGCCAGGAGTTTCCCCCGACAGCCGGCCCAGCCCCAGCATTTT.

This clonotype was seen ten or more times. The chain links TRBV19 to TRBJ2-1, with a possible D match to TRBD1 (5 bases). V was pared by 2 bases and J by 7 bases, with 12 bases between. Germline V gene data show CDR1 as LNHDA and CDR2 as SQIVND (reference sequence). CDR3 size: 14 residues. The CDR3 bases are TGTGCCAGTAGTATACAACAGGAACCGAATGAGCAGTTCTTC. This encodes CASSIQQEPNEQFF.

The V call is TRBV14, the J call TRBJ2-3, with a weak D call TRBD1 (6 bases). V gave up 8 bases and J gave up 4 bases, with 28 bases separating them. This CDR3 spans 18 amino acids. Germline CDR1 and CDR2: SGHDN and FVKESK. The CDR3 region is CASATRGWSSLVPDTQYF. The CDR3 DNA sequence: TGTGCCAGCGCAACCAGGGGATGGAGTTCCCTCGTCCCAGATACGCAGTATTTT.

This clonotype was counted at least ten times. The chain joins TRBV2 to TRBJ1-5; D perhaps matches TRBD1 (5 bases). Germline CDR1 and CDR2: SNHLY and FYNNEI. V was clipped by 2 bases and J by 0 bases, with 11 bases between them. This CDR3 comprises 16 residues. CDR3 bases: TGTGCCAGCAGTGAAAAACAGGTAGATAGCAATCAGCCCCAGCATTTT. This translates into CASSEKQVDSNQPQHF.

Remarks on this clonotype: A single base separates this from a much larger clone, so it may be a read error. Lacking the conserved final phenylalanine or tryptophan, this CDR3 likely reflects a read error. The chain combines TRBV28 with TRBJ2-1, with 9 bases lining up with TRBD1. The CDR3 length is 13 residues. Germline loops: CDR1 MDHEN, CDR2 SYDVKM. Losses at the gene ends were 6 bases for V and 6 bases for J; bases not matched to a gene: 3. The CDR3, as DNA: TGTGCCAGCAGGGACAGGGGCGTCAATGAGCAGTTCTCC. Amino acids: CASRDRGVNEQFS.

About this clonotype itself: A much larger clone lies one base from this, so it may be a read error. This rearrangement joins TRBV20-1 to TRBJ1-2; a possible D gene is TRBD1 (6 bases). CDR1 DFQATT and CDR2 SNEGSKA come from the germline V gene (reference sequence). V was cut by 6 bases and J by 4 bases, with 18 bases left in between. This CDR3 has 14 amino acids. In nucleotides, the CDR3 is TGCAGTGCCCCCAGGGGCATACTAGGCTATGGCTACACCTTC. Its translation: CSAPRGILGYGYTF.

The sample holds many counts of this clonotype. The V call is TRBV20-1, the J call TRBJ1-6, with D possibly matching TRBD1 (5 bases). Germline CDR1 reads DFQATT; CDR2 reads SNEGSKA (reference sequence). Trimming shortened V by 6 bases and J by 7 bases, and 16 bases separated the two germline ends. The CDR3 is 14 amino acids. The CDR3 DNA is TGCAGTGCGGAAGCAGGGAGGCCAAATTCACCCCTCCACTTT. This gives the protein CSAEAGRPNSPLHF.

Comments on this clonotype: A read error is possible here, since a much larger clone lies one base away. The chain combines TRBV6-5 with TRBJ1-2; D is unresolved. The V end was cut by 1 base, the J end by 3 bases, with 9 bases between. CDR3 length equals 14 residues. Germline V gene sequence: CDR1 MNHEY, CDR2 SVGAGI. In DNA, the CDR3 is TGTGCCAGCAGTTACTATCCAGACTACTATGGCTACACCTTC. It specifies CASSYYPDYYGYTF.

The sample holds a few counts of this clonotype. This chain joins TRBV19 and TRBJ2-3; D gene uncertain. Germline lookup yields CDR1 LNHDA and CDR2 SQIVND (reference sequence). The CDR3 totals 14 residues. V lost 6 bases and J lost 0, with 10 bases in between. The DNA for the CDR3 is TGTGCCAGTAGATATGACCCTAGCACAGATACGCAGTATTTT. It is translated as CASRYDPSTDTQYF. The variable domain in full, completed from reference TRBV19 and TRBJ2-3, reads DGGITQSPKYLFRKEGQNVTLSCEQNLNHDAMYWYRQDPGQGLRLIYYSQIVNDFQKGDIAEGYSVSREKKESFPLTVTSAQKNPTAFYLCASRYDPSTDTQYFGPGTRLTVL.

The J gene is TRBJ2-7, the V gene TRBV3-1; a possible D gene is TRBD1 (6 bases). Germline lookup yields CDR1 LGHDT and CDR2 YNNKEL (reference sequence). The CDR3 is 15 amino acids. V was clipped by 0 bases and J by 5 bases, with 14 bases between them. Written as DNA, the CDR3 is TGTGCCAGCAGCCAAGAAACAACAGGGTTCGACGAGCAGTACTTC. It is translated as CASSQETTGFDEQYF.

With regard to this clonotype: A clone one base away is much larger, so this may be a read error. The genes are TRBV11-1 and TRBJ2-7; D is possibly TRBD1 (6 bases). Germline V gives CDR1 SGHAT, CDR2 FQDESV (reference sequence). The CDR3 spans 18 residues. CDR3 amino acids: CASSSHDTDRHDLYEKYF. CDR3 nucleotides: TGTGCCAGCAGCTCGCACGATACTGACAGGCACGATCTCTACGAGAAGTACTTC.

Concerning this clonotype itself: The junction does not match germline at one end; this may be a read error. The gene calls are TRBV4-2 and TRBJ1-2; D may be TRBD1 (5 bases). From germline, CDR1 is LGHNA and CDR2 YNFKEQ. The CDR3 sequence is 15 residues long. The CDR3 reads CASSQDSSTDYVYTF. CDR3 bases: TGTGCCAGCAGCCAAGATTCCTCGACAGACTATGTCTACACCTTC.

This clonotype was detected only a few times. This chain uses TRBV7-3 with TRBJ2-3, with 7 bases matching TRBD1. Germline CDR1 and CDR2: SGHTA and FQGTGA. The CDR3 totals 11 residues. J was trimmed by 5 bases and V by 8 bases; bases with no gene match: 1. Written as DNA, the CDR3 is TGTGCCAGCCAGGGGGAAGATACGCAGTATTTT. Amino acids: CASQGEDTQYF.

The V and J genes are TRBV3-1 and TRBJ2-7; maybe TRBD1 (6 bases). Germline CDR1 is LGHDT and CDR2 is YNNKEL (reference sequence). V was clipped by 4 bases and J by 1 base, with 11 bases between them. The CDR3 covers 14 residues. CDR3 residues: CASSRGQGSYEQYF. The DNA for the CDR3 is TGTGCCAGCAGCCGGGGGCAGGGTTCCTACGAGCAGTACTTC.

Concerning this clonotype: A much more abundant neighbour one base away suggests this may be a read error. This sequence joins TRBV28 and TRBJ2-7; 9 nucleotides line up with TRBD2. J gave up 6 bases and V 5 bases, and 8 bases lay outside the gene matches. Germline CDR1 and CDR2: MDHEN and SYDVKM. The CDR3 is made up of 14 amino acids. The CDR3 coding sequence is TGTGCCAGCAGTCGAATAGCGGGAGTAAGCGAGCAGTACTTC. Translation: CASSRIAGVSEQYF.

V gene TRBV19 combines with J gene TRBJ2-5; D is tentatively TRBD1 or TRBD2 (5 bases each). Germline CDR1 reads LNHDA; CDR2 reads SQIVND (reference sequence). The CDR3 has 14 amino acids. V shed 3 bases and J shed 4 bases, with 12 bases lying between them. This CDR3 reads CASSMRRGTETQYF. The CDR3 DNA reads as TGTGCCAGTAGTATGCGGAGAGGGACAGAGACCCAGTACTTC.

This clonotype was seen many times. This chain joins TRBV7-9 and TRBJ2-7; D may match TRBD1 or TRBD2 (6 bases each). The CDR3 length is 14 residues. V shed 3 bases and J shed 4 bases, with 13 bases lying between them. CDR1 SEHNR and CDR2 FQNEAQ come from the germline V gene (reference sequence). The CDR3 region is CASSFSGGGYEQYF. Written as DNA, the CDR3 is TGTGCCAGCAGCTTCTCCGGGGGCGGGTACGAGCAGTACTTC. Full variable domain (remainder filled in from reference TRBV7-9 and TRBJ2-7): DTGVSQNPRHKITKRGQNVTFRCDPISEHNRLYWYRQTLGQGPEFLTYFQNEAQLEKSRLLSDRFSAERPKGSFSTLEIQRTEQGDSAMYLCASSFSGGGYEQYFGPGTRLTVT.

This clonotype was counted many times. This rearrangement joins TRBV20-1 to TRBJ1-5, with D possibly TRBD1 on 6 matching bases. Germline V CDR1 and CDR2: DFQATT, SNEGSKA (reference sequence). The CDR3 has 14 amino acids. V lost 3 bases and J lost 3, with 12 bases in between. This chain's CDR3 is CSASVDSFNQPQHF. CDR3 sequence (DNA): TGCAGTGCTAGTGTGGACAGTTTCAATCAGCCCCAGCATTTT.

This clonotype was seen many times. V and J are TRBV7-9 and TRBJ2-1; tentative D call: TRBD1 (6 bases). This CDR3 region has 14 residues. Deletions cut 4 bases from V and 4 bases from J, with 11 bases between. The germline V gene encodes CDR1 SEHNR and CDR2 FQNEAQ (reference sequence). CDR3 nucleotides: TGTGCCAGCAGCTCGGGACAAGAGTACAATGAGCAGTTCTTC. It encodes CASSSGQEYNEQFF.

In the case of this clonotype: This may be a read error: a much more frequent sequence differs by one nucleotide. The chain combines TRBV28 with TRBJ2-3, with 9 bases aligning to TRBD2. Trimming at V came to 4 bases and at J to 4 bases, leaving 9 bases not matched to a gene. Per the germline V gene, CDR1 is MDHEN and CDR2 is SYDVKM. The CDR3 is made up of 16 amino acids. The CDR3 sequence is CASSYSSGDRADTQYF. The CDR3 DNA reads TGTGCCAGCAGTTACTCTAGCGGGGATCGAGCAGATACGCAGTATTTT.

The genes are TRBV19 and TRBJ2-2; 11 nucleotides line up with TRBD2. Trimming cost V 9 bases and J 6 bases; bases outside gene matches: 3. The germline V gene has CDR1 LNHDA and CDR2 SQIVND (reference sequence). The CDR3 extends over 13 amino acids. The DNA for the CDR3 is TGTGCCAGCGGGACTAGCGGAGCCGGGGAGCTGTTTTTT. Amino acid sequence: CASGTSGAGELFF.